These 22 T cell receptor beta chains share one sample of origin, sequenced in a study of blood T cell repertoires in COVID-19. Repertoires were generated with immunoSEQ multiplex PCR, while TCRdb's copy carries only in-frame clones and drops some. The repertoire has some 270,000 clones, roughly 85% of them found once; the top ten carry 6.6%. The sample taken for sequencing was PBMCs or T cells enriched from blood (not recorded which). Receptor source: a woman in her fifties or sixties who had been exposed to COVID-19.

On this clone: Additional DNA sequences in this sample encode the identical CDR3. The chain joins TRBV18 to TRBJ1-1; TRBD1 might be the D (5 bases). The CDR3 consists of 12 residues. Looked up from germline, CDR1 is KGHSH and CDR2 is LQKENI. V was pared by 4 bases and J by 3 bases, with 6 bases between. The CDR3 protein is CASSRGDTEAFF. The DNA for the CDR3 is TGTGCCAGCTCACGGGGGGACACTGAAGCTTTCTTT.

This rearrangement joins TRBV29-1 to TRBJ1-1; D is unresolved. The V gene lost 0 bases and the J gene lost 10 bases, with 18 bases spanning the gap. The CDR3 is 14 residues long. Per the germline V gene, CDR1 is SQVTM and CDR2 is ANQGSEA. In DNA form, the CDR3 reads TGCAGCGTTGAAGAGGTACTGGGCGAGAGGGTAGCTTTCTTT. It translates to CSVEEVLGERVAFF.

This rearrangement joins TRBV15 to TRBJ2-7, with TRBD1 matching over 7 bases. Trimming cost V 2 bases and J 2 bases; bases outside gene matches: 3. The germline gives CDR1 LNHNV, CDR2 YYDKDF (reference sequence). The CDR3 has 14 amino acids. The CDR3 sequence: CATSRSDRAYEQYF. The CDR3 DNA reads as TGTGCCACCAGCAGAAGCGACAGGGCCTACGAGCAGTACTTC.

The gene calls are TRBV5-4 and TRBJ2-7, with 8 bases fitting TRBD2. Germline V gene data show CDR1 as SGHNT and CDR2 as YYREEE (reference sequence). This CDR3 is built from 15 residues. The junction had 10 bases not matched to a gene; V was cut back by 4 bases and J by 4 bases. The CDR3 DNA reads as TGTGCCAGCAGCCCTTCGGGGGGGGGTCTGTACGAGCAGTACTTC. Translated: CASSPSGGGLYEQYF.

The chain couples TRBV19 to TRBJ2-7; 9 positions match TRBD1. After removal of 6 bases from V and 5 bases from J, the junction contained 11 bases not matched to a gene. This CDR3 has 15 amino acids. Looked up from germline, CDR1 is LNHDA and CDR2 is SQIVND (reference sequence). The chain's CDR3 is CASSPPGQGRHEQYF. For the CDR3, the DNA is TGTGCCAGTAGCCCACCGGGACAGGGTCGTCACGAGCAGTACTTC.

The V gene is TRBV29-1, the J gene TRBJ2-1; 10 bases are shared with TRBD1. The CDR3 is 15 amino acids. The germline gives CDR1 SQVTM, CDR2 ANQGSEA. V lost 8 bases and J lost 4; bases outside the gene matches: 11. CDR3 sequence: CSHRRGDRGYNEQFF. The DNA for the CDR3 is TGCAGCCACCGACGGGGGGACAGGGGATACAATGAGCAGTTCTTC.

The DNA of the CDR3 is TGTGCCAGCAGCTTACAGGGGGCAGGGTCCTACGAGCAGTACTTC. This codes for CASSLQGAGSYEQYF. The gene calls are TRBV7-9 and TRBJ2-7, with 8 bases matching TRBD1. Germline-derived CDR1 and CDR2 are SEHNR and FQNEAQ (reference sequence). The CDR3 runs 15 residues. V shed 2 bases, J shed 1 base, and the junction held 4 bases outside the gene matches.

The chain couples TRBV19 to TRBJ2-7; no definite D call. V dropped 6 bases and J dropped 7 bases, with 13 bases sitting between them. CDR1 LNHDA and CDR2 SQIVND come from the germline V gene (reference sequence). The CDR3 runs 12 residues. The CDR3 DNA is TGTGCCAGTAGCGGTGCAACGCGGGAGCAGTACTTC. Its protein is CASSGATREQYF.

CDR3 amino acids: CASLGRGKDSPLHF. The CDR3 DNA sequence: TGTGCCAGTCTTGGGCGGGGGAAGGATTCACCCCTCCACTTT. The chain couples TRBV19 to TRBJ1-6; possible D gene TRBD1, 5 bases. CDR1 and CDR2 from the germline V gene are LNHDA and SQIVND (reference sequence). V was cut by 8 bases and J by 8 bases, with 16 bases left in between. This CDR3 region has 14 residues.

The chain is built from TRBV29-1 and TRBJ2-7, with D possibly TRBD2 on 6 matching bases. The CDR3 spans 15 residues. Germline assignment: CDR1 SQVTM and CDR2 ANQGSEA. Trimming removed 3 bases at V and 4 bases at J, with 19 bases between. CDR3: CSVENPRGNGYEQYF. The CDR3 coding sequence is TGCAGCGTTGAGAATCCCCGGGGGAATGGTTACGAGCAGTACTTC.

The CDR3 sequence is CATSDQTRQAREGWNYGYTF. The CDR3 bases are TGTGCCACCAGTGATCAGACTCGGCAGGCTAGAGAGGGTTGGAACTATGGCTACACCTTC. V is TRBV24-1 and J is TRBJ1-2, with D unclear. Germline V lookup: CDR1 KGHDR, CDR2 SFDVKD. The length of the CDR3 is 20 residues. V was shortened by 3 bases and J by 2 bases, with 27 bases between the two germline ends.

The chain couples TRBV9 to TRBJ2-3; maybe TRBD1 (5 bases). Germline V CDR1 and CDR2: SGDLS, YYNGEE. This CDR3 comprises 15 residues. V was trimmed by 0 bases and J by 4 bases, leaving 12 bases between them. CDR3 in amino acids: CASSVGRGRADTQYF. DNA of the CDR3: TGTGCCAGCAGCGTAGGTAGGGGCCGCGCAGATACGCAGTATTTT.

Points on this clone: The same CDR3 can be traced to other DNA sequences in this sample. This sequence joins TRBV9 and TRBJ2-5; D gene uncertain. Germline CDR1 is SGDLS and CDR2 is YYNGEE. The CDR3 has 13 residues. The V gene lost 0 bases and the J gene lost 0 bases, with 3 bases spanning the gap. CDR3 coding DNA: TGTGCCAGCAGCGTAGCAGACCAAGAGACCCAGTACTTC. Protein product: CASSVADQETQYF.

The V gene is TRBV5-6, the J gene TRBJ1-2; TRBD1 matches at 9 bases. With 6 bases clipped from V and 4 bases from J, the junction kept 13 bases outside the gene matches. Germline CDR1 and CDR2: SGHDT and YYEEEE. This CDR3 is built from 16 residues. The CDR3 is CASTMQEGQGIYGYTF. For the CDR3, the DNA is TGTGCCAGCACCATGCAGGAGGGACAGGGTATCTATGGCTACACCTTC.

This sequence joins TRBV6-5 and TRBJ1-1, with 7 bases aligning to TRBD1. CDR1 is MNHEY and CDR2 is SVGAGI in the germline V gene. Trimming at V came to 7 bases and at J to 0 bases, leaving 5 bases not matched to a gene. This CDR3 is 14 amino acids long. CDR3 nucleotide sequence: TGTGCCAGCACCGGACAGGTTATGAACACTGAAGCTTTCTTT. It encodes CASTGQVMNTEAFF.

V gene TRBV9 combines with J gene TRBJ1-1; 9 bases are a match to TRBD1. Germline lookup yields CDR1 SGDLS and CDR2 YYNGEE. This CDR3 is built from 15 residues. J was trimmed by 5 bases and V by 5 bases; bases with no gene match: 10. This CDR3 is CASSRAGTGRTEAFF. The CDR3 nucleotides are TGTGCCAGCAGTCGAGCCGGGACAGGGCGGACTGAAGCTTTCTTT.

The chain combines TRBV5-5 with TRBJ1-5; 7 bases agree with TRBD1. This CDR3 is 15 amino acids long. Germline-derived CDR1 and CDR2 are SGHKS and YYEKEE (reference sequence). V shed 3 bases, J shed 6 bases, and the junction held 9 bases outside the gene matches. The CDR3 DNA reads as TGTGCCAGCAGCTCGGTGACAGGGTCTGGTCAGCCCCAGCATTTT. This codes for CASSSVTGSGQPQHF.

V is TRBV11-2 and J is TRBJ1-2; D gene unclear. CDR3 length: 14 amino acids. From germline, CDR1 is SGHAT and CDR2 FQNNGV. V was cut by 4 bases and J by 8 bases, with 17 bases left in between. CDR3 in amino acids: CASSSTTRKLGYTF. The CDR3 coding sequence is TGTGCCAGCAGCTCTACGACAAGGAAGCTCGGCTACACCTTC. The full variable domain, completed using reference TRBV11-2 and TRBJ1-2, is EAGVAQSPRYKIIEKRQSVAFWCNPISGHATLYWYQQILGQGPKLLIQFQNNGVVDDSQLPKDRFSAERLKGVDSTLKIQPAKLEDSAVYLCASSSTTRKLGYTFGSGTRLTVV.

The chain is built from TRBV28 and TRBJ2-5, with TRBD1 matching over 9 bases. The CDR3 contains 15 residues. Germline V gene lookup returns CDR1 MDHEN and CDR2 SYDVKM. The V segment lost 8 bases and the J segment 1 base; nucleotides outside the gene matches: 8. CDR3 DNA: TGTGCCAGCGGCGACAGGGGGTTGAGCCAAGAGACCCAGTACTTC. Translation gives CASGDRGLSQETQYF.

CDR3 DNA: TGCAGTGCTAGTCCTCAGGGGGCTCCTGGCTACACCTTC. The encoded protein is CSASPQGAPGYTF. The V call is TRBV20-1, the J call TRBJ1-2, with 8 bases aligning to TRBD1. In germline, CDR1 is DFQATT, CDR2 SNEGSKA (reference sequence). The length of the CDR3 is 13 residues. V lost 3 bases, J lost 7 bases, and 7 bases stayed unmatched.

This clone occurred once. The rearrangement links TRBV30 to TRBJ1-1, with D tentatively TRBD1 (6 bases). The CDR3 totals 12 residues. Trimming stripped 5 bases from V and 4 bases from J, with 11 bases between. Germline CDR1 reads GTSNPN; CDR2 reads SVGIG (reference sequence). The CDR3, as DNA: TGTGCCTGGGGTGGACAGTCCACTGAAGCTTTCTTT. Its translation: CAWGGQSTEAFF. Based on the CDR3 plus reference TRBV30 and TRBJ1-1, the full variable domain is SQTIHQWPATLVQPVGSPLSLECTVEGTSNPNLYWYRQAAGRGLQLLFYSVGIGQISSEVPQNLSASRPQDRQFILSSKKLLLSDSGFYLCAWGGQSTEAFFGQGTRLTVV.

The V call is TRBV7-8, the J call TRBJ2-7; D remains ambiguous. The germline V and J ends were trimmed by 3 bases and 2 bases, with 11 bases remaining between them. The germline V gene has CDR1 SGHVS and CDR2 FQNEAQ. This CDR3 has 14 amino acids. CDR3 region: CASSFGQRAYEQYF. CDR3 nucleotide sequence: TGTGCCAGCAGCTTCGGCCAGCGAGCCTACGAGCAGTACTTC.